A selection of T cell receptor beta chains follows, all from one sample in a study of glioma-infiltrating T cells. TCRdb re-called the multiplex PCR reads through MiXCR, storing one row per CDR3 protein. Here the sample spans under 200,000 distinct CDR3 sequences, around 40% being singletons. The source material was glioma tissue, nonneoplastic brain tissue, or PBMCs (not recorded which). These receptors were obtained from a human donor with low-grade glioma or glioblastoma, undergoing nonglioma brain surgery, or in good health (not recorded which). Both conserved end residues are part of each CDR3. The order of the fields is J gene, clone size, V gene, D gene, CDR3 DNA, CDR3 protein. D genes are given only for firm matches. Clone size is given for some rows only: seen once, a few or many times, or a class if the clone is expanded.

J gene: TRBJ2-5; clone size: many; V gene: TRBV3-1; D gene: TRBD2; CDR3 DNA: TGTGCCAGCAGCCAATTCCTAGCGGGAGCCGGAGAGACCCAGTACTTC; CDR3 protein: CASSQFLAGAGETQYF
J gene: TRBJ2-4; clone size: many; V gene: TRBV28; D gene: -; CDR3 DNA: TGTGCCAGCAGTCAATCACTAGGCGCCAAAAACATTCAGTACTTC; CDR3 protein: CASSQSLGAKNIQYF
J gene: TRBJ1-2; clone size: many; V gene: TRBV11-2; D gene: TRBD1; CDR3 DNA: TGTGCCAGCAGCTTATTTCTACGGGACAGGGGGACTTATGGCTACACCTTC; CDR3 protein: CASSLFLRDRGTYGYTF
J gene: TRBJ1-2; clone size: few; V gene: TRBV3-1; D gene: -; CDR3 DNA: TGTGCCAGCAGCCAACCTCTCGACAGTGCTGGCTACACCTTC; CDR3 protein: CASSQPLDSAGYTF
J gene: TRBJ1-1; clone size: many; V gene: TRBV2; D gene: -; CDR3 DNA: TGTGCCCTCAAGCGAGGACAGACCCAAGAAGCTTTCTTT; CDR3 protein: CALKRGQTQEAFF
J gene: TRBJ2-1; clone size: few; V gene: TRBV18; D gene: TRBD2; CDR3 DNA: TGTGCCAGCTCCCAGGGACTAGATTTCCATGAGCAGTTCTTC; CDR3 protein: CASSQGLDFHEQFF
J gene: TRBJ1-1; clone size: -; V gene: TRBV28; D gene: TRBD1; CDR3 DNA: TGTGTTAGCAGTGAGAGGACAGGGCTCATGAACACTGAAGCTTTCTTT; CDR3 protein: CVSSERTGLMNTEAFF
J gene: TRBJ1-2; clone size: -; V gene: TRBV5-4; D gene: TRBD1; CDR3 DNA: TGTGCCAGCAGCCCTGGGACAGCAAACAACTATGGCTACACCTTC; CDR3 protein: CASSPGTANNYGYTF
J gene: TRBJ2-5; clone size: few; V gene: TRBV5-1; D gene: TRBD2; CDR3 DNA: TGCGCCAGCAGCTTAAATTCGGGTAGCGGGGACGTTGGGACCCAGTACTTC; CDR3 protein: CASSLNSGSGDVGTQYF
J gene: TRBJ1-1; clone size: many; V gene: TRBV5-4; D gene: -; CDR3 DNA: TGTGCCAGCAGCTTCTCAAATGGGGAGGGAGCTTTCTTT; CDR3 protein: CASSFSNGEGAFF
J gene: TRBJ1-1; clone size: many; V gene: TRBV19; D gene: -; CDR3 DNA: TGTGCCAGTACTCCCCTCGCGGGGGTAAACACTGAAGCTTTCTTT; CDR3 protein: CASTPLAGVNTEAFF
J gene: TRBJ2-1; clone size: -; V gene: TRBV7-9; D gene: -; CDR3 DNA: TGTGCCAGCAGTCACAATGACCCGACCCATGAGCAGTTCTTC; CDR3 protein: CASSHNDPTHEQFF
J gene: TRBJ2-7; clone size: many; V gene: TRBV20-1; D gene: TRBD1; CDR3 DNA: TGCAGTGCTTACCCGGGACAGGGCACCTACGAGCAGTACTTC; CDR3 protein: CSAYPGQGTYEQYF
J gene: TRBJ2-3; clone size: few; V gene: TRBV5-1; D gene: -; CDR3 DNA: TGCGCCAGCAGCTTGGTTGCCATCACAGATACGCAGTATTTT; CDR3 protein: CASSLVAITDTQYF
J gene: TRBJ2-3; clone size: many; V gene: TRBV29-1; D gene: -; CDR3 DNA: TGCAGCGTTGATTCTGGGGTTGCAGATACGCAGTATTTT; CDR3 protein: CSVDSGVADTQYF
J gene: TRBJ1-5; clone size: many; V gene: TRBV20-1; D gene: TRBD1; CDR3 DNA: TGCAGTGCGGCACAGGGGCGGGATCAGCCCCAGCATTTT; CDR3 protein: CSAAQGRDQPQHF
J gene: TRBJ2-1; clone size: many; V gene: TRBV12-3/TRBV12-4; D gene: -; CDR3 DNA: TGTGCCAGCAGTCTCGGGTCCAACTCCGGCAATGAGCAGTTCTTC; CDR3 protein: CASSLGSNSGNEQFF
J gene: TRBJ2-5; clone size: -; V gene: TRBV2; D gene: TRBD1; CDR3 DNA: TGTGCCAGCAGTTCGGACAGGGCGGACGGAAGAGAGACCCAGTACTTC; CDR3 protein: CASSSDRADGRETQYF
J gene: TRBJ2-2; clone size: few; V gene: TRBV3-1; D gene: TRBD1; CDR3 DNA: TGTGCCAGCAGCCAAATCGGCTCAGGGGGCACCGGGGAGCTGTTTTTT; CDR3 protein: CASSQIGSGGTGELFF
J gene: TRBJ2-1; clone size: -; V gene: TRBV20-1; D gene: -; CDR3 DNA: TGCAGTGCTAGACTCCTGGTGCGGGACCTTTACTCCCCTTCGGAGAATGAGCAGTTCTTC; CDR3 protein: CSARLLVRDLYSPSENEQFF
J gene: TRBJ2-1; clone size: -; V gene: TRBV11-2; D gene: -; CDR3 DNA: TGTGCCGGCAGCTTATCGGTGCAGGGGAGAAATGAGCAGTTCTTC; CDR3 protein: CAGSLSVQGRNEQFF
J gene: TRBJ1-1; clone size: many; V gene: TRBV28; D gene: -; CDR3 DNA: TGTGCCAGCAGTCTAGGACAGAGAAAAGCTTTCTTT; CDR3 protein: CASSLGQRKAFF
J gene: TRBJ2-1; clone size: few; V gene: TRBV4-1; D gene: -; CDR3 DNA: TGCGCCAGCAGCCAATTATTAGGGACGGGGCGGAATGAGCAGTTCTTC; CDR3 protein: CASSQLLGTGRNEQFF
J gene: TRBJ2-4; clone size: few; V gene: TRBV28; D gene: TRBD2; CDR3 DNA: TGTGCCAGCAGTCCCCTAGACGGACTAGCGGGAGTCCCCAAAAACATTCAGTACTTC; CDR3 protein: CASSPLDGLAGVPKNIQYF
J gene: TRBJ2-5; clone size: -; V gene: TRBV24-1; D gene: -; CDR3 DNA: TGTGCCACCAGTGATTTTTCTCAGTCTAAAGAGACCCAGTACTTC; CDR3 protein: CATSDFSQSKETQYF
J gene: TRBJ2-2; clone size: many; V gene: TRBV20-1; D gene: -; CDR3 DNA: TGCAGTGCTAGAGACGGACCCGGGGAGCTGTTTTTT; CDR3 protein: CSARDGPGELFF
J gene: TRBJ1-1; clone size: once; V gene: TRBV3-1; D gene: -; CDR3 DNA: TGTGCCAGCAGCCTAGGCCGGAACACTAAAGCTTTCTTT; CDR3 protein: CASSLGRNTKAFF
J gene: TRBJ2-5; clone size: -; V gene: TRBV19; D gene: TRBD1; CDR3 DNA: TGTGCCAGACGAGGGGGGACAGGTACTAGAGAGACCCAGTACTTC; CDR3 protein: CARRGGTGTRETQYF